This entry lists 25 T cell receptor beta chains sequenced from one sample in a study of early T cells in non-severe SARS-CoV-2 infection. Each CDR3 protein is one row after TCRdb ran MiXCR on the 5' RACE reads. The table lists about 53,000 distinct CDR3 sequences, roughly an eighth of them singletons. The input for sequencing was whole blood, taken at baseline. These receptors came from an adult who was a healthcare worker with PCR-confirmed SARS-CoV-2 infection or an uninfected control (not recorded which).

This chain joins TRBV12-2 and TRBJ1-5; the tabulated D call, TRBD1, remains unverified against the DNA. TRBV12-2 is termed a pseudogene. The CDR3 sequence is 16 residues long. The CDR3 DNA is TGTGCAAGTCGCTTAGGAATAGGGGGAAGCAATCAGCCCCAGCATTTT. Protein: CASRLGIGGSNQPQHF.

A few counts support this clonotype. V is TRBV11-3 and J is TRBJ2-1; D uncertain. CDR1 and CDR2 from the germline V gene are SGHNT and YENEEA. V was shortened by 3 bases and J by 6 bases, with 9 bases between the two germline ends. CDR3 length: 13 amino acids. The CDR3 DNA reads TGTGCCAGCAGCTTTGACGGAAGCAATGAGCAGTTCTTC. Its protein product is CASSFDGSNEQFF.

The gene calls are TRBV9 and TRBJ2-2; 7 bases line up with TRBD1. This CDR3 is built from 14 residues. The J segment lost 4 bases and the V segment lost 0 bases, leaving 0 bases of the junction unmatched. Germline CDR1 is SGDLS and CDR2 is YYNGEE. CDR3 DNA: TGTGCCAGCAGCGTAGAGGGGGCCACCGGGGAGCTGTTTTTT. Translation gives CASSVEGATGELFF.

This chain connects TRBV29-1 to TRBJ1-1, with no clear D. This CDR3 has 13 residues. Germline CDR1 is SQVTM and CDR2 is ANQGSEA. Trimming took 2 bases from V and 5 from J, leaving 12 bases between them. The CDR3 coding sequence is TGCAGCGTTGAAAGTGGGATTGGAACTGAAGCTTTCTTT. Amino acid sequence: CSVESGIGTEAFF.

This clonotype was seen more than once but under ten times. The chain links TRBV9 to TRBJ2-7; TRBD2 agrees at 11 bases. CDR1 is SGDLS and CDR2 is YYNGEE in the germline V gene. Trimming removed 0 bases from V and 3 bases from J; junction bases left unmatched: 8. CDR3 length: 17 residues. CDR3 in amino acids: CASSVGELAGGLYEQYF. In nucleotides, the CDR3 is TGTGCCAGCAGCGTAGGCGAGCTAGCGGGAGGTCTCTACGAGCAGTACTTC.

This clonotype has a handful of counts. The chain employs TRBV12-3 or TRBV12-4 and TRBJ1-1; D perhaps matches TRBD1 (6 bases). V dropped 5 bases and J dropped 3 bases, with 13 bases sitting between them. The CDR3 has 14 residues. CDR3 DNA sequence: TGTGCCAGCAGTCCGGGGGGCACGGACACTGAAGCTTTCTTT. Translated: CASSPGGTDTEAFF.

This clonotype was recorded a few times. The V call is TRBV15, the J call TRBJ1-5; no clear D. Trimming stripped 1 base from V and 1 base from J, with 2 bases between. CDR1 is LNHNV, CDR2 YYDKDF, per germline (reference sequence). CDR3 length: 13 amino acids. As DNA, the CDR3 is TGTGCCACCAGCAGAGGAAGCAATCAGCCCCAGCATTTT. Translating gives CATSRGSNQPQHF.

This clonotype was found a few times. V usage is TRBV4-1 and J usage is TRBJ2-2; D uncertain. The V and J ends lost 1 base and 4 bases respectively, with 7 bases between them. Per germline, CDR1 MGHRA and CDR2 YSYEKL. The length of the CDR3 is 14 residues. In nucleotides, the CDR3 is TGCGCCAGCAGCCAAGGACCCGGCACCGGGGAGCTGTTTTTT. Encoded protein: CASSQGPGTGELFF.

In its sample, this clonotype was seen a few times. The V and J genes are TRBV11-3 and TRBJ2-7; 9 bases agree with TRBD1. There are 14 residues in the CDR3. Losses at the gene ends were 5 bases for V and 3 bases for J; bases not matched to a gene: 5. CDR1 SGHNT and CDR2 YENEEA come from the germline V gene. The CDR3 protein is CASSKAGQGYEQYF. Here the CDR3 DNA reads TGTGCCAGCAGCAAGGCGGGACAGGGCTACGAGCAGTACTTC.

The chain has TRBV4-3 and TRBJ1-6; possible D gene TRBD1, 5 bases. Germline V lookup: CDR1 LGHNA, CDR2 YSLEER. The length of the CDR3 is 14 residues. With 7 bases removed from V and 7 bases from J, the gap between germline ends came to 14 bases. The CDR3 sequence is CASNHGTENSPLHF. CDR3 bases: TGCGCCAGCAACCACGGGACGGAAAATTCACCCCTCCACTTT.

This clonotype was counted a few times. CDR3 DNA: TGTGCCAGCAGCCAAGAAAAGGGGTACCAAGAGACCCAGTACTTC. This gives the protein CASSQEKGYQETQYF. J is TRBJ2-5 and V is TRBV4-2, with a weak D call TRBD1 (5 bases). Trimming left V 0 bases short and J 0 bases short, with 8 bases between. The CDR3 consists of 15 residues. Germline assignment: CDR1 LGHNA and CDR2 YNFKEQ.

This clonotype was observed many times. This rearrangement joins TRBV7-2 to TRBJ2-2, with D unclear. This CDR3 region has 15 residues. Trimming cost V 0 bases and J 5 bases, with 10 bases left between them. The germline V gene has CDR1 SGHTA and CDR2 FQGNSA. The CDR3 region has the DNA TGTGCCAGCAGCTTAGCGCGATCGGAAACCGGGGAGCTGTTTTTT. Its translation: CASSLARSETGELFF.

This clonotype was counted a few times. The chain recombines TRBV7-6 with TRBJ2-5; D is ambiguous. V was cut by 1 base and J by 1 base, with 13 bases left in between. The CDR3 consists of 16 residues. Germline V lookup: CDR1 SGHVS, CDR2 FNYEAQ. The CDR3: CASSLVSLQTQETQYF. Written as DNA, the CDR3 is TGTGCCAGCAGCTTAGTATCCCTACAAACCCAAGAGACCCAGTACTTC.

The chain uses TRBV11-2 and TRBJ2-3; D uncertain. This CDR3 region has 13 residues. V gave up 1 base and J gave up 4 bases, with 6 bases separating them. CDR1 is SGHAT and CDR2 is FQNNGV in the germline V gene. As DNA, the CDR3 is TGTGCCAGCAGCTTAGGTGCCTCAGATACGCAGTATTTT. Its translation is CASSLGASDTQYF.

The chain is built from TRBV6-5 and TRBJ2-1, with D possibly TRBD1 on 6 matching bases. The CDR3 is 14 residues long. Trimming took off 2 bases at V and 6 bases at J, with 11 bases between the two ends. Looked up from germline, CDR1 is MNHEY and CDR2 is SVGAGI. CDR3 coding DNA: TGTGCCAGCAGTTACACGGACAGACGCAATGAGCAGTTCTTC. The encoded protein is CASSYTDRRNEQFF.

In its sample, this clonotype was seen a few times. V and J are TRBV12-3 or TRBV12-4 and TRBJ2-3; 11 positions agree with TRBD2. V lost 2 bases to trimming and J lost 0 bases; unmatched junction nucleotides: 10. This CDR3 has 19 amino acids. Here the CDR3 DNA reads TGTGCCAGCAGTTTAAAGGAGCTAGCGGGAGGATCTAGCACAGATACGCAGTATTTT. Protein product: CASSLKELAGGSSTDTQYF.

This clonotype was counted a few times. The CDR3 region has the DNA TGTGCCATCCGACTAGCGGGACTCTACGAGCAGTACTTC. Translating it yields CAIRLAGLYEQYF. The gene calls are TRBV10-3 and TRBJ2-7; 11 bases agree with TRBD2. The V gene's germline CDR1 is ENHRY and CDR2 SYGVKD. V gave up 8 bases and J gave up 3 bases; unmatched junction bases: 3. The CDR3 is 13 residues long.

V is TRBV7-2 and J is TRBJ2-7, with 9 bases lining up with TRBD2. Germline V CDR1 and CDR2: SGHTA, FQGNSA. V lost 3 bases to trimming and J lost 3 bases; unmatched junction nucleotides: 6. The CDR3 contains 15 residues. Written as DNA, the CDR3 is TGTGCCAGCAGCTTGGAAGCGGGAGGAATCTACGAGCAGTACTTC. Translation gives CASSLEAGGIYEQYF.

This clonotype was seen repeatedly, ten times or more. The J gene is TRBJ2-5, the V gene TRBV20-1; the match to TRBD1 covers 11 bases. This CDR3 is 14 amino acids long. With V trimmed by 3 bases and J by 5 bases, 5 bases remained unmatched. Germline V CDR1 and CDR2: DFQATT, SNEGSKA (reference sequence). The CDR3 DNA follows: TGCAGTGCTAGGGACAGGGGGCTACGGGAGACCCAGTACTTC. Its protein product is CSARDRGLRETQYF.

This clonotype was observed at least ten times. This chain links TRBV6-1 with TRBJ1-2, with D possibly being TRBD1 (5 bases). The CDR3 contains 15 residues. Germline-derived CDR1 and CDR2 are MNHNS and SASEGT. V was shortened by 2 bases and J by 4 bases, with 14 bases between the two germline ends. CDR3 DNA sequence: TGTGCCAGCAGTGAAAGTGTTGACAGCTTCTATGGCTACACCTTC. Amino acid sequence: CASSESVDSFYGYTF.

This chain links TRBV20-1 with TRBJ2-4; D is uncertain. Trimming cost V 3 bases and J 0 bases, with 3 bases left between them. CDR1 DFQATT and CDR2 SNEGSKA come from the germline V gene (reference sequence). CDR3 size: 12 residues. The CDR3 coding sequence is TGCAGTGCTAGCCCAGCCAAAAACATTCAGTACTTC. The encoded protein is CSASPAKNIQYF.

This clonotype has ten or more counts. This chain connects TRBV7-9 to TRBJ2-1; TRBD2 is a possible D gene (6 bases). CDR1 SEHNR and CDR2 FQNEAQ come from the germline V gene (reference sequence). V was clipped by 6 bases and J by 4 bases, with 16 bases between them. The CDR3 extends over 15 amino acids. The CDR3 protein is CASRSPRESYNEQFF. CDR3 sequence (DNA): TGTGCCAGCAGGTCCCCACGGGAGTCATACAATGAGCAGTTCTTC.

The V call is TRBV19, the J call TRBJ1-2, with D maybe TRBD1 (6 bases). Trimming left V 9 bases short and J 5 bases short, with 16 bases between. The germline V gene has CDR1 LNHDA and CDR2 SQIVND (reference sequence). The CDR3 is made up of 13 amino acids. CDR3 protein: CASGQTKGYGYTF. CDR3 DNA: TGTGCCAGCGGACAGACGAAGGGGTATGGCTACACCTTC.

The CDR3 protein is CASSLPGGFAEAFF. The CDR3 bases are TGTGCCAGCAGCTTGCCTGGGGGATTCGCTGAAGCTTTCTTT. The genes are TRBV7-9 and TRBJ1-1, with D possibly being TRBD1 (5 bases). Trimming stripped 3 bases from V and 6 bases from J, with 14 bases between. Germline CDR1 SEHNR, CDR2 FQNEAQ (reference sequence). CDR3 length: 14 residues. Together with reference TRBV7-9 and TRBJ1-1, the CDR3 gives the full variable domain: DTGVSQNPRHKITKRGQNVTFRCDPISEHNRLYWYRQTLGQGPEFLTYFQNEAQLEKSRLLSDRFSAERPKGSFSTLEIQRTEQGDSAMYLCASSLPGGFAEAFFGQGTRLTVV.

This clonotype was recorded many times. The chain couples TRBV10-2 to TRBJ2-5, with a possible D match to TRBD2 (8 bases). This CDR3 has 14 amino acids. CDR1 WSHSY and CDR2 SAAADI come from the germline V gene. The V end was cut by 6 bases, the J end by 4 bases, with 15 bases between. The CDR3 sequence: CASSGDSGRETQYF. In DNA form, the CDR3 reads TGCGCCAGCAGCGGGGACAGCGGGAGAGAGACCCAGTACTTC.